This TCR beta chain was retrieved from a study of shared clonotypes between healthy human individuals (dated by TCRdb to about 2020). The study in broad terms: The cohort comprised a couple of women and three men aged 18 to 49 years. For each donor, CD4 naive and CD4 memory were each given three plates, CD8 naive was given two plates, and CD8 memory was given one plate. Each donor's leukapheresis produced roughly between about 0.85 and 10 billion PBMCs. Different laboratories and diverse techniques were used to prepare libraries and sequence TCR repertoires, to increase sequencing depth and limit assay-specific biases. Blood TCR repertoires of roughly five healthy adults were deeply sequenced to estimate repertoire size and the extent of clonotype sharing between individuals.

Trimming at the junction amounts to 1 base on V and 2 bases on J, and the germline ends lie 11 bases apart. The CDR3 has 15 amino acids, counting the end cysteine and phenylalanine. Only the CDR3 part of the read is kept: 45 bases, read in frame from the first base. Based on the germline V gene, the CDR1 and CDR2 sequences are SGHRS and YFSETQ. TCR CDR3 regions were amplified from genomic DNA by multiplex PCR using the deep immunoSEQ assay. Genomic DNA extracted from each cell subset was distributed evenly over all wells of several immunoSEQ 96-well plates, and each plate served as one replicate. For sorted subsets, each replicate PCR was loaded with 200 ng genomic DNA, equivalent to about 30,000 T cell genomes. The purified libraries were quantified using a Qubit 3.0 fluorometer, sized with a Bioanalyzer 2100, and then quantified again using the KAPA Library Quantification kit. Each immunoSEQ 96-well plate was sequenced on its own single-read 150-cycle Illumina NextSeq 550 flow cell. As for the original processing: The immunoSEQ output contained only junctional sequences without quality scores, so filtering could not match that applied to full-length reads. To assign V/J genes and CDR3, sequences were annotated using PyIR, a Python wrapper for IgBLAST v1.9, with IMGT germline references. Reads with weak V/J assignments (E-value above 1e-6), missing CDR3, stop codons, out-of-frame junctions, or ambiguous translated residues were removed. V3J clonotypes were defined as sequences sharing an identical inferred V gene, J gene, and CDR3 amino acid sequence. To compute the percentage overlap between repertoires, the number of shared unique clonotypes was divided by the size of the smaller repertoire. Three approaches were used to assess repertoire richness: RTK rarefaction, the Chao1 estimator, and Recon v2.1 estimates of unobserved clonotypes. Generation probabilities were computed with OLGA for all TCRbeta clonotypes obtained by the gDNA method from several donors. This immuneACCESS table, as held by TCRdb, lists in-frame sequences with V and J called but not all clones. Of the missing ones, under half trace to an unresolved V gene in checked studies; the others have no known cause. That table furnishes V, J and clone size, whereas the DNA furnished D and trimming. The sample records fewer than 1.6 million clones, approximately 98.5% of which are singletons. Approximately 0.4% of the sample is taken by the ten largest.

Healthy HIV-negative adults with no recently reported acute infections or vaccinations were included as donors. Every donor was a Caucasian adult residing in Nashville, Tennessee, USA. Magnetic negative selection was used to enrich CD4+ T cells, after which naive cells were positively selected on CD45RA and the negative fraction became the memory subset. Blood was collected by leukapheresis, and PBMCs were isolated by Ficoll-Histopaque density gradient centrifugation and then cryopreserved in liquid nitrogen vapor phase. Analytical flow cytometry was used to check the purity and quantity of each magnetically sorted T cell population. Each sorted fraction had its genomic DNA isolated and then quantified by UV absorbance on a Nanodrop 2000c. The study at large found these results: Clonotypes shared by all four sorted-subset donors showed higher generation probabilities than non-shared clonotypes. Only blood was sampled, and tissue TCR repertoires likely differ from those in blood. Across four donors, approximately 4.6% of naive CD4, around 3.3% of naive CD8, under 2.5% of memory CD4, and 0.4% to 0.45% of memory CD8 clonotypes were shared. Incomplete sequencing was indicated by rarefaction of sorted-subset datasets, despite the large sequencing depth. Based on pairwise subsampling, the degree of clonotype sharing among donors was expected to be affected by sequencing depth. Because the study included only a small number of donors, the genetic and exposure-history diversity represented was limited. Larger estimated clonotype richness was generally found for naive subsets than for memory subsets.

Points on this clone: Its target antigen remains unknown. Qualities for individual bases were not recorded, and no much larger clone is one base off.

The sequence was obtained from a man aged 30-40 years in good health. Sequencing was performed on naive CD4+ T cells sorted from blood. Explained via the paper, the cell subset or site label denotes: CD45RA+ positively selected. The rearranged segments are TRBV5-1 and TRBJ2-3, with TRBD1 tentatively as D gene (6 bases match). The CDR3 here reads CASSLWGLDTDTQYF. The sequence in DNA is TGCGCCAGCAGCTTGTGGGGGCTGGACACAGATACGCAGTATTTT.